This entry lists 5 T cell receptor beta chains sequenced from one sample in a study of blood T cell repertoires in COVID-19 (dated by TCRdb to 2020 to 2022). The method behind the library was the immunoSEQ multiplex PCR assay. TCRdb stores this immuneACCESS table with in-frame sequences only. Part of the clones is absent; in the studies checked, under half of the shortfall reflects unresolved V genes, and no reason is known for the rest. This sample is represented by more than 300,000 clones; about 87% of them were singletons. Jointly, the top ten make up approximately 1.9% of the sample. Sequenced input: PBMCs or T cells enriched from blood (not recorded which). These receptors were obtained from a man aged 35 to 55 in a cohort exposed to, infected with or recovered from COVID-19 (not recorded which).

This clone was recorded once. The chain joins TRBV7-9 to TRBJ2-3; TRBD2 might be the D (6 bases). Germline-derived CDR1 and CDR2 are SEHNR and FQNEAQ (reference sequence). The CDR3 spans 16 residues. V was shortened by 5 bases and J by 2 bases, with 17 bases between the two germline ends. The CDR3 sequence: CASSPGRTSTTDTQYF. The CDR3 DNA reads TGTGCCAGCAGCCCAGGGAGGACATCTACCACAGATACGCAGTATTTT. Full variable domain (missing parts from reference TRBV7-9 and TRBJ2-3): DTGVSQNPRHKITKRGQNVTFRCDPISEHNRLYWYRQTLGQGPEFLTYFQNEAQLEKSRLLSDRFSAERPKGSFSTLEIQRTEQGDSAMYLCASSPGRTSTTDTQYFGPGTRLTVL.

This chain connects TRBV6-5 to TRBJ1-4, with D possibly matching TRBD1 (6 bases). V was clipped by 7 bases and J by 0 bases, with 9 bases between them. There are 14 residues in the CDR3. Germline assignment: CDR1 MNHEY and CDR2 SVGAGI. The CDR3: CASTTGTTNEKLFF. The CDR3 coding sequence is TGTGCCAGCACTACAGGGACAACTAATGAAAAACTGTTTTTT.

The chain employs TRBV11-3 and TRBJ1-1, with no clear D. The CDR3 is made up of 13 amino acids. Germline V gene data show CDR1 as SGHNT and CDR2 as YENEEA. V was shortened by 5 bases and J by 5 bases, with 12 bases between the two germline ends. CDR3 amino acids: CASSLVRGTEAFF. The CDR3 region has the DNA TGTGCCAGCAGCCTAGTTCGGGGTACTGAAGCTTTCTTT.

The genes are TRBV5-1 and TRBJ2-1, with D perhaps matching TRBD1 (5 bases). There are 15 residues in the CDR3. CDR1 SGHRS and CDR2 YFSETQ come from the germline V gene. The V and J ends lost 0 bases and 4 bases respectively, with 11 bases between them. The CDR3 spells CASSLARVGYNEQFF. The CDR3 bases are TGCGCCAGCAGCTTGGCCAGGGTAGGGTACAATGAGCAGTTCTTC.

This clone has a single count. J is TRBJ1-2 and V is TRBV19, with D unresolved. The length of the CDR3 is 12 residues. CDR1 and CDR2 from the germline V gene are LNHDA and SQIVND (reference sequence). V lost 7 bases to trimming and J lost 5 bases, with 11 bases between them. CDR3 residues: CASTRNMYGYTF. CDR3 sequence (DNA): TGTGCCAGTACCCGAAACATGTATGGCTACACCTTC.